Shown below are 22 T cell receptor beta chains from a single sample sequenced in a study of T cell responses to AZD1222 COVID-19 vaccine. Sequencing used immunoSEQ multiplex PCR; TCRdb keeps in-frame clones, though not all of them. The sample includes 150,000 to 200,000 clones, approximately 89% seen only once; the top ten take around 1.3%. The sample consisted of peripheral blood, taken 28 days after the second AZD1222 dose. Receptors originate from an adult who received the AZD1222 COVID-19 vaccine.

The chain employs TRBV25-1 and TRBJ2-5; D possibly corresponds to TRBD1 (5 bases). The CDR3 length is 13 residues. Deletions cut 7 bases from V and 4 bases from J, with 13 bases between. Germline-derived CDR1 and CDR2 are MGHDK and SYGVNS. CDR3 DNA sequence: TGTGCCAGCACCGCAGGGTTTGGAGAGACCCAGTACTTC. This gives the protein CASTAGFGETQYF. The variable domain in full, with the rest retrieved from reference TRBV25-1 and TRBJ2-5, is EADIYQTPRYLVIGTGKKITLECSQTMGHDKMYWYQQDPGMELHLIHYSYGVNSTEKGDLSSESTVSRIRTEHFPLTLESARPSHTSQYLCASTAGFGETQYFGPGTRLLVL.

The chain uses TRBV12-2 and TRBJ2-3; the table names TRBD1, a call not compared with the DNA. TRBV12-2 constitutes a pseudogene. The CDR3 has 15 residues. CDR3 coding DNA: TGTGCAAGTCGCCGTCAGGGGGTTGTCACAGATACGCAGTATTTT. This translates into CASRRQGVVTDTQYF.

A single count supports this clone. V usage is TRBV7-2 and J usage is TRBJ1-5, with TRBD1 matching 8 bases. The CDR3 is 15 amino acids. After removal of 1 base from V and 6 bases from J, the junction contained 5 bases not matched to a gene. Germline V gives CDR1 SGHTA, CDR2 FQGNSA. CDR3 residues: CASSLETGAGQPQHF. The CDR3 region has the DNA TGTGCCAGCAGCTTAGAGACAGGGGCTGGTCAGCCCCAGCATTTT.

V and J are TRBV7-9 and TRBJ1-3; weak D call: TRBD1 (5 bases). The CDR3 runs 15 residues. CDR1 and CDR2 (germline): SEHNR, FQNEAQ (reference sequence). The V end lost 5 bases, the J end lost 3 bases, and 14 bases lay between the germline ends. The DNA for the CDR3 is TGTGCCAGCAGCACTAATCAGGGCTATGGAAACACCATATATTTT. It yields the protein CASSTNQGYGNTIYF.

The chain links TRBV28 to TRBJ1-5; no firm D call. Trimming removed 3 bases from V and 3 bases from J, with 9 bases in between. This CDR3 has 14 amino acids. Looked up from germline, CDR1 is MDHEN and CDR2 is SYDVKM. DNA for the CDR3: TGTGCCAGCAGTTTCAGTGGTTCCAATCAGCCCCAGCATTTT. Amino acid sequence: CASSFSGSNQPQHF.

The V gene is TRBV3-1 (or the pseudogene TRBV3-2), the J gene TRBJ2-1; either TRBD1 or TRBD2 may fit D (5 bases each). The CDR3 length is 14 residues. Trimming pared 1 base from V and 7 bases from J, leaving 11 bases between. Germline V gene sequence: CDR1 LGHDT, CDR2 YNNKEL (reference sequence). The CDR3 protein is CASSQAGSLNEQFF. The CDR3, as DNA: TGTGCCAGCAGCCAAGCAGGGAGTTTGAATGAGCAGTTCTTC.

The V gene is TRBV28, the J gene TRBJ2-1; tentatively, D is TRBD2 (5 bases). The CDR3 runs to 15 residues. Trimming stripped 6 bases from V and 6 bases from J, with 18 bases between. In germline, CDR1 is MDHEN, CDR2 SYDVKM. CDR3 protein: CASSSPEGFSNEQFF. The CDR3 DNA follows: TGTGCCAGCAGCTCCCCCGAGGGTTTCAGCAATGAGCAGTTCTTC.

V usage is TRBV18 and J usage is TRBJ2-4; 11 positions agree with TRBD1. With 2 bases clipped from V and 9 bases from J, the junction kept 9 bases outside the gene matches. The germline gives CDR1 KGHSH, CDR2 LQKENI. The CDR3 length is 16 residues. This CDR3 reads CASSPGQGAPEGIQYF. CDR3 nucleotide sequence: TGTGCCAGCTCACCAGGACAGGGGGCGCCTGAAGGCATTCAGTACTTC.

The rearrangement joins TRBV10-3 to TRBJ2-7; TRBD2 might be the D (6 bases). CDR3 size: 13 residues. Germline CDR1 ENHRY, CDR2 SYGVKD. Trimming left V 4 bases short and J 2 bases short, with 9 bases between. The CDR3 DNA sequence: TGTGCCATCAGTGGGGGCGGGACCTACGAGCAGTACTTC. Amino acids: CAISGGGTYEQYF.

The gene calls are TRBV19 and TRBJ2-5, with D unresolved. The CDR3 contains 16 residues. V was pared by 0 bases and J by 0 bases, with 11 bases between. Germline assignment: CDR1 LNHDA and CDR2 SQIVND (reference sequence). As DNA, the CDR3 is TGTGCCAGTAGTATAGACAATCAACCCTACCAAGAGACCCAGTACTTC. Its translation is CASSIDNQPYQETQYF.

The chain uses TRBV10-3 and TRBJ2-3; D gene ambiguous. The CDR3 has 16 amino acids. V gave up 0 bases and J gave up 0 bases, with 10 bases separating them. Germline V CDR1 and CDR2: ENHRY, SYGVKD. This CDR3 is CAISESTGVSTDTQYF. CDR3 sequence (DNA): TGTGCCATCAGTGAGTCCACTGGAGTCAGCACAGATACGCAGTATTTT.

The rearrangement joins TRBV5-5 to TRBJ1-1, with TRBD1 as a possible D gene (6 bases). Looked up from germline, CDR1 is SGHKS and CDR2 is YYEKEE (reference sequence). The germline V and J ends were trimmed by 2 bases and 4 bases, with 12 bases remaining between them. The CDR3 extends over 14 amino acids. CDR3 DNA: TGTGCCAGCAGCTTTGGGGGGGCGCCCACTGAAGCTTTCTTT. Translating gives CASSFGGAPTEAFF.

The V and J genes are TRBV6-5 and TRBJ1-1, with D unresolved. Germline CDR1 and CDR2: MNHEY and SVGAGI. The CDR3 consists of 13 residues. V gave up 4 bases and J gave up 3 bases, with 9 bases separating them. As DNA, the CDR3 is TGTGCCAGCAGTTTTCGACCCCACACTGAAGCTTTCTTT. It codes for CASSFRPHTEAFF.

On this clone itself: Additional DNA sequences in this sample encode the identical CDR3. V and J are TRBV5-1 and TRBJ2-2; the D is unclear. V was trimmed by 0 bases and J by 2 bases, leaving 8 bases between them. This CDR3 is 15 amino acids long. Per germline, CDR1 SGHRS and CDR2 YFSETQ. CDR3 sequence: CASSLVGSNTGELFF. CDR3 in DNA: TGCGCCAGCAGCTTGGTGGGCAGTAACACCGGGGAGCTGTTTTTT.

V gene TRBV3-1 (or the pseudogene TRBV3-2) combines with J gene TRBJ2-7, with TRBD1 identical over 7 bases. CDR1 is LGHDT and CDR2 is YNNKEL in the germline V gene (reference sequence). This CDR3 spans 16 amino acids. With 3 bases clipped from V and 2 bases from J, the junction kept 10 bases outside the gene matches. The CDR3 sequence: CASSQGPGQNAYEQYF. The CDR3 nucleotides are TGTGCCAGCAGCCAGGGACCGGGACAGAACGCCTACGAGCAGTACTTC.

This chain connects TRBV27 to TRBJ1-4; possibly TRBD1 for D (5 bases). Germline CDR1 reads MNHEY; CDR2 reads SMNVEV (reference sequence). Trimming pared 5 bases from V and 4 bases from J, leaving 20 bases between. The CDR3 runs 17 residues. CDR3 bases: TGTGCCAGCAGTGTTCACCCACCAGGGAGGTATAATGAAAAACTGTTTTTT. Translated, it gives CASSVHPPGRYNEKLFF.

The gene calls are TRBV5-1 and TRBJ2-6; D uncertain. This CDR3 is built from 14 residues. The germline V and J ends were trimmed by 3 bases and 0 bases, with 4 bases remaining between them. Germline-derived CDR1 and CDR2 are SGHRS and YFSETQ. The CDR3 sequence is CASSYSSGANVLTF. The CDR3 nucleotides are TGCGCCAGCAGCTACAGCTCTGGGGCCAACGTCCTGACTTTC.

This sequence joins TRBV24-1 and TRBJ2-1; D perhaps matches TRBD1 (6 bases). The CDR3 spans 16 residues. V gave up 5 bases and J gave up 4 bases, with 17 bases separating them. CDR1 is KGHDR, CDR2 SFDVKD, per germline. The CDR3 sequence: CATSAPQGPEYNEQFF. Here the CDR3 DNA reads TGTGCCACCAGTGCACCACAGGGCCCAGAATACAATGAGCAGTTCTTC.

The rearrangement joins TRBV3-1 (or the pseudogene TRBV3-2) to TRBJ1-2; 7 bases are shared with TRBD1. CDR1 is LGHDT, CDR2 YNNKEL, per germline (reference sequence). The CDR3 spans 14 residues. Trimming cost V 0 bases and J 6 bases; bases outside gene matches: 4. DNA for the CDR3: TGTGCCAGCAGCCAAGACCCCGGGACAGATGGCTACACCTTC. It yields the protein CASSQDPGTDGYTF.

The chain has TRBV27 and TRBJ2-1, with D hard to call. This CDR3 is 13 amino acids long. Germline V gene sequence: CDR1 MNHEY, CDR2 SMNVEV (reference sequence). The V end lost 0 bases, the J end lost 12 bases, and 12 bases lay between the germline ends. This CDR3 reads CASSLSGWTSQFF. Here the CDR3 DNA reads TGTGCCAGCAGTTTATCGGGATGGACGTCGCAGTTCTTC.

The CDR3 here is CASSRDGRSGNTIYF. In DNA form, the CDR3 reads TGTGCCAGCAGCCGCGACGGCCGCTCTGGAAACACCATATATTTT. The V and J genes are TRBV7-8 and TRBJ1-3, with no clear D. The germline gives CDR1 SGHVS, CDR2 FQNEAQ. This CDR3 has 15 residues. V lost 5 bases and J 0 bases, leaving 11 bases between the germline ends.

The chain has TRBV9 and TRBJ2-7; 7 bases match TRBD2. Germline values: CDR1 SGDLS, CDR2 YYNGEE. The CDR3 contains 18 residues. Trimming at V came to 3 bases and at J to 0 bases, leaving 15 bases not matched to a gene. This chain's CDR3 is CASSANQGRAGVSYEQYF. CDR3 in DNA: TGTGCCAGCAGCGCCAACCAAGGCCGGGCGGGGGTCTCCTACGAGCAGTACTTC.